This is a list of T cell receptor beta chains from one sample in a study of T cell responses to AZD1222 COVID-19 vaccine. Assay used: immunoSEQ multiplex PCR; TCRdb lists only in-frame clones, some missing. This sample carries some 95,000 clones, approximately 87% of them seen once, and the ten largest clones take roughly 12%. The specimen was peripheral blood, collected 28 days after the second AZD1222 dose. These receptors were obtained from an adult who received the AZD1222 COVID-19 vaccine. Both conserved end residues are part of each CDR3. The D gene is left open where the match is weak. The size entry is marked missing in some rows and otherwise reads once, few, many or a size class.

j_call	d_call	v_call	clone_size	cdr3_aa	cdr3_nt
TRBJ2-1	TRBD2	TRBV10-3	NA	CAISEGLAYNEQFF	TGTGCCATCAGTGAGGGACTAGCCTACAATGAGCAGTTCTTC
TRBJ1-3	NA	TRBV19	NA	CASSIALRSSGNTIYF	TGTGCCAGTAGTATAGCCTTACGAAGCTCTGGAAACACCATATATTTT
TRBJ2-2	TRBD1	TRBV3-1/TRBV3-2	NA	CASGQGPSAGELFF	TGTGCCAGCGGACAGGGACCTTCGGCTGGGGAGCTGTTTTTT
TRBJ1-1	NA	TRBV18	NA	CASSRADGNTEAFF	TGTGCCAGCTCACGGGCGGACGGTAACACTGAAGCTTTCTTT
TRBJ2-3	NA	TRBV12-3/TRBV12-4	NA	CASPGVPTDTQYF	TGTGCCAGCCCGGGGGTCCCCACAGATACGCAGTATTTT
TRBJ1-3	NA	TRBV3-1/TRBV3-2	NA	CASSQFRVSGNTIYF	TGTGCCAGCAGCCAATTTAGGGTATCTGGAAACACCATATATTTT
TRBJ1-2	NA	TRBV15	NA	CATSRTVSVPNYGYTF	TGTGCCACCAGCCGAACGGTCTCGGTCCCTAACTATGGCTACACCTTC
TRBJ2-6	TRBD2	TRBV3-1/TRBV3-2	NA	CASSQERTSGYSGANVLTF	TGTGCCAGCAGCCAAGAACGGACTAGCGGTTACTCTGGGGCCAACGTCCTGACTTTC
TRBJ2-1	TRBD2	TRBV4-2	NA	CASSQETGTSGLEQFF	TGTGCCAGCAGCCAGGAGACCGGGACTAGCGGGCTTGAGCAGTTCTTC
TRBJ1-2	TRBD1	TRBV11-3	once	CASSPQGTNYGYTF	TGTGCCAGCAGCCCACAGGGGACTAACTATGGCTACACCTTC
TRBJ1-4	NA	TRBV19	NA	CASKKRTSTNEKLFF	TGTGCCAGTAAGAAGCGGACTTCAACTAATGAAAAACTGTTTTTT
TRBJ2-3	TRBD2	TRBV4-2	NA	CASSLVTGTSGFTDTQYF	TGTGCCAGCAGCCTCGTTACCGGGACTAGCGGGTTCACAGATACGCAGTATTTT
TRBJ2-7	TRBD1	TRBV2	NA	CASTERQGGRYEQYF	TGTGCCAGCACCGAAAGACAGGGCGGACGCTACGAGCAGTACTTC
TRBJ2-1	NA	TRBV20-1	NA	CSVFRNEQFF	TGCAGTGTATTTCGCAATGAGCAGTTCTTC
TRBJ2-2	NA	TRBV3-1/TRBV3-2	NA	CASRHTGELFF	TGTGCCAGCAGACACACCGGGGAGCTGTTTTTT
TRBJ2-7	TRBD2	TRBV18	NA	CASSPGTSVQEQYF	TGTGCCAGCTCACCCGGGACTAGCGTACAAGAGCAGTACTTC
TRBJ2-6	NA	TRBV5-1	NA	CASTSAGANVLTF	TGCGCCAGCACAAGTGCCGGGGCCAACGTCCTGACTTTC
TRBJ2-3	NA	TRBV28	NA	CASSSSVTDTQYF	TGTGCCAGCAGTTCCTCAGTGACAGATACGCAGTATTTT
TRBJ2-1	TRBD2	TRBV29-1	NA	CSVTGLAGGTYNEQFF	TGCAGCGTTACGGGACTAGCGGGAGGTACCTACAATGAGCAGTTCTTC
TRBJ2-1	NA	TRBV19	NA	CASSIGRGPYNEQFF	TGTGCCAGTAGTATAGGCAGGGGACCCTACAATGAGCAGTTCTTC
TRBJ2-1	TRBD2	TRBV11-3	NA	CASSSVLAGGPNEQFF	TGTGCCAGCAGCTCAGTTCTAGCGGGGGGGCCGAATGAGCAGTTCTTC
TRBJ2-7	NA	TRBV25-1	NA	CASRGAASYEQYF	TGTGCCAGCAGGGGGGCGGCATCCTACGAGCAGTACTTC
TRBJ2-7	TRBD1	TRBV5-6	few	CASSLWDRGSYEQYF	TGTGCCAGCAGCTTGTGGGACAGGGGTAGCTACGAGCAGTACTTC
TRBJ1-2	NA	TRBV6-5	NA	CASSYDQGSGYGYTF	TGTGCCAGCAGTTACGATCAGGGCAGCGGCTATGGCTACACCTTC
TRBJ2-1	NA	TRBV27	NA	CASSWGNEQFF	TGTGCCAGCAGTTGGGGCAATGAGCAGTTCTTC